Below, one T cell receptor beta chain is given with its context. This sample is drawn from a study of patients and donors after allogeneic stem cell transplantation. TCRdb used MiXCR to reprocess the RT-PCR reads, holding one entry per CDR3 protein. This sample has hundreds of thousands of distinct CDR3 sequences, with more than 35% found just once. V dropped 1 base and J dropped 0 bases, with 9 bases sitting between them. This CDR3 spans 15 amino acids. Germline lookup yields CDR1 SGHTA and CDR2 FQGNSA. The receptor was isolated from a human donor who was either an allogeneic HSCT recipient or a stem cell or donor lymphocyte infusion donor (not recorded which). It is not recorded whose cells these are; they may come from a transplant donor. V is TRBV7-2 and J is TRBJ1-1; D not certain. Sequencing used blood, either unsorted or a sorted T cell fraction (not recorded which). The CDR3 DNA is TGTGCCAGCAGCTTAGGTGTTAACTTGAACACTGAAGCTTTCTTT. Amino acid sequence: CASSLGVNLNTEAFF.